Listed here are 12 T cell receptor beta chains from one sample, sequenced in a study of blood T cell repertoires in COVID-19. Generated by immunoSEQ multiplex PCR, the TCRdb table keeps only in-frame clones and is missing some. The sample consists of roughly 100,000 clones, 84% of them appearing once. The sample was peripheral blood. These receptors all come from a man aged 35 to 55 with active or convalescent COVID-19.

The V gene is TRBV29-1, the J gene TRBJ2-1, with TRBD1 matching over 10 bases. CDR3 length: 14 amino acids. Germline V gene lookup returns CDR1 SQVTM and CDR2 ANQGSEA. V was pared by 7 bases and J by 4 bases, with 7 bases of the junction left unmatched. The CDR3 is CSAGGDRGYNEQFF. DNA for the CDR3: TGCAGCGCCGGGGGGGACAGGGGTTACAATGAGCAGTTCTTC.

The chain's CDR3 is CASSLGQGARNTEAFF. CDR3 in DNA: TGCGCCAGCAGCTTGGGACAGGGGGCAAGGAACACTGAAGCTTTCTTT. The genes are TRBV5-1 and TRBJ1-1; 10 nucleotides align to TRBD1. Germline trimming cut 0 bases from V and 1 base from J; bases unmatched to any gene: 3. CDR3 length equals 16 residues. CDR1 is SGHRS and CDR2 is YFSETQ in the germline V gene.

On this clone itself: One junction end does not reproduce the germline sequence, and a read error may be involved. This sequence joins TRBV3-1 (or the pseudogene TRBV3-2) and TRBJ2-5; a possible D gene is TRBD1 (5 bases). Germline V gives CDR1 LGHDT, CDR2 YNNKEL (reference sequence). This CDR3 has 14 amino acids. CDR3 coding DNA: TGTGCCAGCAGCCAGAGGACATACCAGGAGACCCAGTACTTC. Its protein product is CASSQRTYQETQYF.

This clone was seen only once. The chain recombines TRBV3-1 (or the pseudogene TRBV3-2) with TRBJ1-2; 9 bases are shared with TRBD1. Looked up from germline, CDR1 is LGHDT and CDR2 is YNNKEL (reference sequence). This CDR3 has 14 residues. V was clipped by 8 bases and J by 7 bases; unmatched bases: 11. The CDR3 loop reads CASSSSTQGAGYTF. CDR3 in DNA: TGTGCCAGCTCTTCCTCCACACAGGGGGCTGGCTACACCTTC.

The chain carries TRBV3-1 (or the pseudogene TRBV3-2) and TRBJ2-1; D perhaps matches TRBD2 (6 bases). The germline V gene has CDR1 LGHDT and CDR2 YNNKEL (reference sequence). The CDR3 runs to 16 residues. Trimming removed 1 base from V and 4 bases from J, with 14 bases in between. CDR3 sequence (DNA): TGTGCCAGCAGCCAAGGCGAACTAGCAGCTTACAATGAGCAGTTCTTC. Its protein product is CASSQGELAAYNEQFF.

V gene TRBV24-1 combines with J gene TRBJ2-1; tentatively, D is TRBD1 (5 bases). The CDR3 has 16 residues. Per germline, CDR1 KGHDR and CDR2 SFDVKD. V gave up 4 bases and J gave up 5 bases, with 17 bases separating them. The CDR3 protein is CATSDHGGEGDNEQFF. The CDR3 coding sequence is TGTGCCACCAGTGACCACGGTGGAGAAGGGGACAATGAGCAGTTCTTC.

The chain has TRBV5-1 and TRBJ2-5, with D perhaps matching TRBD2 (6 bases). V was trimmed by 6 bases and J by 0 bases, leaving 15 bases between them. This CDR3 is built from 15 residues. The germline CDR1 and CDR2 sequences are SGHRS and YFSETQ. The CDR3 coding sequence is TGCGCCAGCACCTCCGGAGGGTCGGACCAAGAGACCCAGTACTTC. Its translation: CASTSGGSDQETQYF.

The chain is built from TRBV29-1 and TRBJ1-1; 11 bases agree with TRBD1. Per germline, CDR1 SQVTM and CDR2 ANQGSEA. Trimming removed 4 bases from V and 5 bases from J; junction bases left unmatched: 6. CDR3 length equals 14 residues. The CDR3 spells CSVVRDRGGTEAFF. CDR3 nucleotide sequence: TGCAGCGTTGTCCGGGACAGGGGGGGGACTGAAGCTTTCTTT.

This chain joins TRBV18 and TRBJ2-7; 7 bases map to TRBD1. Germline V lookup: CDR1 KGHSH, CDR2 LQKENI. Trimming removed 4 bases from V and 5 bases from J; junction bases left unmatched: 5. The CDR3 totals 13 residues. The CDR3 DNA reads TGTGCCAGCTCACAAGACAGGGTCAACGAGCAGTACTTC. This gives the protein CASSQDRVNEQYF.

The chain is built from TRBV10-2 and TRBJ1-6; D uncertain. Trimming took 6 bases from V and 6 from J, leaving 18 bases between them. CDR3 length equals 16 residues. CDR1 WSHSY and CDR2 SAAADI come from the germline V gene. In DNA, the CDR3 is TGCGCCAGCAGGGAAGGAGGCGGTACGGGTAATTCACCCCTCCACTTT. It translates to CASREGGGTGNSPLHF.

The chain uses TRBV20-1 and TRBJ2-3; no clear D. With 3 bases removed from V and 7 bases from J, the gap between germline ends came to 14 bases. Germline V CDR1 and CDR2: DFQATT, SNEGSKA (reference sequence). CDR3 length equals 13 residues. The CDR3: CSASSNQLNTQYF. CDR3 nucleotide sequence: TGCAGTGCTAGTAGCAACCAATTGAATACGCAGTATTTT.

V is TRBV14 and J is TRBJ2-2; D is perhaps TRBD2 (6 bases). CDR3 length: 15 residues. Looked up from germline, CDR1 is SGHDN and CDR2 is FVKESK. Between the trimmed V and J ends, which lost 2 bases and 2 bases, there was a span of 9 bases. The CDR3 spells CASSQRTKNTGELFF. In DNA form, the CDR3 reads TGTGCCAGCAGCCAAAGGACTAAAAACACCGGGGAGCTGTTTTTT.